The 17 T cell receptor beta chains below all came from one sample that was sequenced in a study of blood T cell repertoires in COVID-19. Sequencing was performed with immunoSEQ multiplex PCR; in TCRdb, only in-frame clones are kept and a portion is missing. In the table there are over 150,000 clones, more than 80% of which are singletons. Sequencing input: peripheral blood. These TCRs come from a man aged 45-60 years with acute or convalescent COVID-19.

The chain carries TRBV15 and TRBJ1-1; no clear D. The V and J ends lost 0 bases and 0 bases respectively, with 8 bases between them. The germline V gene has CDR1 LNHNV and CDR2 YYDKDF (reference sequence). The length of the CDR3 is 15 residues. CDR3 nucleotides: TGTGCCACCAGCAGAGATTTTTTCGTGAACACTGAAGCTTTCTTT. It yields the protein CATSRDFFVNTEAFF.

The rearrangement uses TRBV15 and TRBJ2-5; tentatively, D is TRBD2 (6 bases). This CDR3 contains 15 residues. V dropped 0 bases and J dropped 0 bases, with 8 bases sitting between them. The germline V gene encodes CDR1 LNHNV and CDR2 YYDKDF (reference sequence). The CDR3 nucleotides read TGTGCCACCAGCAGAGATCGGGGGTACCAAGAGACCCAGTACTTC. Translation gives CATSRDRGYQETQYF.

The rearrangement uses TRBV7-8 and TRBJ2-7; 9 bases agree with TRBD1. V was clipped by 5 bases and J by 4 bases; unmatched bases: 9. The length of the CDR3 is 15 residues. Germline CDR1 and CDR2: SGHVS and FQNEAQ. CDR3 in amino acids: CASSRLQGALYEQYV. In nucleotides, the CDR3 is TGTGCCAGCAGCCGACTACAGGGGGCGCTTTACGAGCAGTACGTC.

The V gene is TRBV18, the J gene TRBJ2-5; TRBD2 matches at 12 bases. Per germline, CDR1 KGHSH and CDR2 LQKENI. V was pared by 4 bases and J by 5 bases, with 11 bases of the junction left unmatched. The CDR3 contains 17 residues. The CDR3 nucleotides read TGTGCCAGCTCACTCTCAGCTAGCGGGAGGGCCGGTGAGACCCAGTACTTC. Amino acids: CASSLSASGRAGETQYF.

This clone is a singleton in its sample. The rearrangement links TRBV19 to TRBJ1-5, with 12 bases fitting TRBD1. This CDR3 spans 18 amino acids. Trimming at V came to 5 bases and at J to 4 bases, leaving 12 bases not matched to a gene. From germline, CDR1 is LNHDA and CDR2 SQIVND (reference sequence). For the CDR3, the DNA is TGTGCCAGTAGTTCTTTACCGGGACAGGGGGCAAAAAATCAGCCCCAGCATTTT. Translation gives CASSSLPGQGAKNQPQHF.

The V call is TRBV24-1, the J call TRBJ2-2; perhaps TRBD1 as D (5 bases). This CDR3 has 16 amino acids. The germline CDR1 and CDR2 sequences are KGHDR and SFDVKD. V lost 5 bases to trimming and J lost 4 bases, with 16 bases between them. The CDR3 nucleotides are TGTGCCACCAGTGCGTTTCGGCAGGGCGGCACCGGGGAGCTGTTTTTT. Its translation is CATSAFRQGGTGELFF.

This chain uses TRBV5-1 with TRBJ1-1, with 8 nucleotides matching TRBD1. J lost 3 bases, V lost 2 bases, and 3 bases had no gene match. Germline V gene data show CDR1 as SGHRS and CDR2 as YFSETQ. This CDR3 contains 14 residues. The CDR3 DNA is TGCGCCAGCAGCTTACAGGGGGTTGACACTGAAGCTTTCTTT. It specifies CASSLQGVDTEAFF.

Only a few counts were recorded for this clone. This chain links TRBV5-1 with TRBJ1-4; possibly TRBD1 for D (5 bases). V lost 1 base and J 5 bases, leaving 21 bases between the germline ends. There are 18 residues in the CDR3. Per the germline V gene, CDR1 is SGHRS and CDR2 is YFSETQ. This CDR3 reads CASSLSTNTDSGNEKLFF. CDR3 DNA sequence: TGCGCCAGCAGCTTGTCAACCAACACAGACAGCGGGAATGAAAAACTGTTTTTT.

The CDR3 nucleotides are TGTGCCAGCAGTTTGGGACAGAGACCCTACGAGCAGTACTTC. Translated, it gives CASSLGQRPYEQYF. The gene calls are TRBV28 and TRBJ2-7; 7 bases line up with TRBD1. Unmatched junction bases numbered 4, after V lost 3 bases and J lost 2 bases. The CDR3 consists of 14 residues. Germline CDR1 and CDR2: MDHEN and SYDVKM. Full variable domain (outside the CDR3, taken from reference TRBV28 and TRBJ2-7): DVKVTQSSRYLVKRTGEKVFLECVQDMDHENMFWYRQDPGLGLRLIYFSYDVKMKEKGDIPEGYSVSREKKERFSLILESASTNQTSMYLCASSLGQRPYEQYFGPGTRLTVT.

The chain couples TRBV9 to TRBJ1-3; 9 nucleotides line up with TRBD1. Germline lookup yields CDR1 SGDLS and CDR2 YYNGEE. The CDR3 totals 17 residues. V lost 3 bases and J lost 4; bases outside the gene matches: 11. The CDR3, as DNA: TGTGCCAGCAGCGACCTCTCACAGGGGGCGTGGGGAAACACCATATATTTT. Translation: CASSDLSQGAWGNTIYF.

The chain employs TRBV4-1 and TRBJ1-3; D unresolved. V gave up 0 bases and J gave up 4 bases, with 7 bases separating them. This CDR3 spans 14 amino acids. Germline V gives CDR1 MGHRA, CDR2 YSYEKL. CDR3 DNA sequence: TGCGCCAGCAGCCAAGATCTTCAGGGAAACACCATATATTTT. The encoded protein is CASSQDLQGNTIYF.

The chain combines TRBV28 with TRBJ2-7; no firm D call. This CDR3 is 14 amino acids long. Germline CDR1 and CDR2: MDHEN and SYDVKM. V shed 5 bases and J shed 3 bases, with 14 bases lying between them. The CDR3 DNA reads TGTGCCAGCAGTGAGAGACACGAAAGCTACGAGCAGTACGTC. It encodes CASSERHESYEQYV.

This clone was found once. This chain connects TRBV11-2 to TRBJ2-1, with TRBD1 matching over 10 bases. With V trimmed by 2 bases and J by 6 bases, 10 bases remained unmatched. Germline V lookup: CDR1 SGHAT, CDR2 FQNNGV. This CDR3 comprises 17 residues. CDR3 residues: CASSLSSGTGVGNEQFF. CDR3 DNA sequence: TGTGCCAGCAGCTTATCATCCGGGACAGGGGTGGGCAATGAGCAGTTCTTC.

The CDR3 sequence: CASSDNSARGAFF. In DNA, the CDR3 is TGTGCCAGCAGTGATAACTCGGCCAGGGGAGCTTTCTTT. V gene TRBV2 combines with J gene TRBJ1-1, with D possibly TRBD1 on 6 matching bases. V was pared by 3 bases and J by 10 bases, with 15 bases between. The germline gives CDR1 SNHLY, CDR2 FYNNEI. This CDR3 is built from 13 residues.

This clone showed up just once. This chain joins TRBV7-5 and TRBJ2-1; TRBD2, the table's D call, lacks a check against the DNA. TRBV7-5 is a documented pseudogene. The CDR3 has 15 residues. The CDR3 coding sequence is TGTGCCAGAACCCCGACTAGCGGGGGCTTCCATGAGCAGTTCTTC. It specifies CARTPTSGGFHEQFF.

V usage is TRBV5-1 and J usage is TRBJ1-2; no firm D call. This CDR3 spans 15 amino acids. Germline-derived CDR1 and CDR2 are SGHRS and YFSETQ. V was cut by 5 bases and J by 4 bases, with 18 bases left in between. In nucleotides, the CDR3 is TGCGCCAGCAGACCTAGCGTGGGCACCTTCTATGGCTACACCTTC. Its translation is CASRPSVGTFYGYTF.

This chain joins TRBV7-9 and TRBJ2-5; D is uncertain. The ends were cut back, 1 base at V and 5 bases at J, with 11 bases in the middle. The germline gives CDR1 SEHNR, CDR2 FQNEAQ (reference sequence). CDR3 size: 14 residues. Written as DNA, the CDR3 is TGTGCCAGCAGCTTAGGCTACAGAGAGGAGACCCAGTACTTC. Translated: CASSLGYREETQYF.